This TCR beta chain was recorded in a study of metastatic and nonmetastatic thyroid tumors. Thyroid surgery had not been preceded by any treatment in any patient. This clone was detected many times. TCRdb re-called the PCR reads through MiXCR. This table holds about 36,000 clones, under 25% found once. CDR1 and CDR2 from the germline V gene are LNHNV and YYDKDF (reference sequence). The CDR3 runs 16 residues. The V and J ends lost 0 bases and 3 bases respectively, with 12 bases between them. The sample taken for sequencing was blood. The TCR comes from a female donor with papillary thyroid cancer or a benign thyroid nodule (not recorded which). Some clones in this sample may be carry-over from other donors' samples. The genes are TRBV15 and TRBJ1-3; no clear D. In DNA, the CDR3 is TGTGCCACCAGCAGAGATCTCGGGGTTTTTGGAAACACCATATATTTT. Its protein product is CATSRDLGVFGNTIYF.